This T cell receptor (beta chain) was obtained from a study of Ad26.COV2.S vaccination and SARS-CoV-2 variants. Study background: Ad26.COV2.S given intramuscularly, once or twice 56 days apart. Notes on the study in general: Compared with placebo recipients, vaccine recipients had higher spike-specific TCR breadth. From the TCR breadth and depth analyses, total T cell responses may have been underestimated.

Described treatment: roughly 18 received Ad26.COV2.S at low or high dose, single or two shots; about 5 received placebo; per-sample allocation not given. The study sampled participants on day 63 after the first vaccine or placebo injection. Spike of the Wuhan-strain SARS-CoV-2 was expressed by an Ad26 vector, which formed the vaccine. Here immunoSEQ multiplex PCR was the method, and the copy in TCRdb shows in-frame clones only, minus some. The table shows around 450,000 clones, with around 89% occurring only once. The CDR3 consists of 17 residues. Germline V lookup: CDR1 MDHEN, CDR2 SYDVKM. Unmatched junction bases numbered 10, after V lost 2 bases and J lost 3 bases. Details on this clone: What it binds is not known.

The sequence was obtained from a person between 18 and 59 years old who received the Ad26.COV2.S COVID-19 vaccine or a placebo. Sample: peripheral blood, taken in a trial of Ad26.COV2.S vaccine versus placebo. V is TRBV28 and J is TRBJ2-7; 10 nucleotides line up with TRBD2. Here the CDR3 reads CASSLRTSGHTIYEQYF. The CDR3 DNA is TGTGCCAGCAGTTTACGGACTAGCGGCCACACTATCTACGAGCAGTACTTC.